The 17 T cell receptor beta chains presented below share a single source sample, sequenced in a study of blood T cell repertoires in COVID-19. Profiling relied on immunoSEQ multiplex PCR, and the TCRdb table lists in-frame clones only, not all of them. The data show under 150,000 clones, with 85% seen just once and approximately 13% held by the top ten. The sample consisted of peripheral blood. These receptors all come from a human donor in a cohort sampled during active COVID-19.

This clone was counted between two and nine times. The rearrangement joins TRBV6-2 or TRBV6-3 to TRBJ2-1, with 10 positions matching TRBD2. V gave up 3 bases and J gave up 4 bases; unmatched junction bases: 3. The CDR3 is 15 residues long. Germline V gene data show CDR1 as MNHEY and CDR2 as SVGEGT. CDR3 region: CASSYTSGEYNEQFF. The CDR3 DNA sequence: TGTGCCAGCAGTTATACTAGCGGGGAGTACAATGAGCAGTTCTTC.

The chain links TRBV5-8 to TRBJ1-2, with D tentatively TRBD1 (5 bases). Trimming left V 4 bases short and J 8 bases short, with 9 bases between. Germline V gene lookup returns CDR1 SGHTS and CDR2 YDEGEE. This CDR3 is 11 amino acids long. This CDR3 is CASSPRVGYTF. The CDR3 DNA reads TGTGCCAGCAGCCCCAGGGTGGGCTACACCTTC.

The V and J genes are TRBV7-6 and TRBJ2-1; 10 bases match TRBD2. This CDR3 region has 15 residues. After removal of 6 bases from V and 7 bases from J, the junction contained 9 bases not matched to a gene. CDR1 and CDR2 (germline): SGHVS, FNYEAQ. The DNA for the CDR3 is TGTGCCAGCAGACAGTCTAGCGGGGGTGTGAATGAGCAGTTCTTC. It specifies CASRQSSGGVNEQFF.

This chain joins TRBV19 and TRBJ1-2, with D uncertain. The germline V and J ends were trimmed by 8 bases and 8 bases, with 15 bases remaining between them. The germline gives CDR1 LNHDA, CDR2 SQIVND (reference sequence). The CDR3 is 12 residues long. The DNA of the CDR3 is TGTGCCAGTCTCGAGGTGGCGCAGGGCTACACCTTC. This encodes CASLEVAQGYTF.

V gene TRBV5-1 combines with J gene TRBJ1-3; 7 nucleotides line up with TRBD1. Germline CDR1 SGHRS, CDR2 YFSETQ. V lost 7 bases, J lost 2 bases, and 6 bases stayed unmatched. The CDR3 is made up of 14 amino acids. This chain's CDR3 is CASRWDSPGNTIYF. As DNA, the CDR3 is TGCGCCAGCCGCTGGGACAGCCCTGGAAACACCATATATTTT.

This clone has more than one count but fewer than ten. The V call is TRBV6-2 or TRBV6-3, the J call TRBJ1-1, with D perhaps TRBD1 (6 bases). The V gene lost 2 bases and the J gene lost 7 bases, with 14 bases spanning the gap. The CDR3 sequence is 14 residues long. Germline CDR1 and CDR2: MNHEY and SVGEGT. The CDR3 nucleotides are TGTGCCAGCAGTTACGAGAACAGGGCGATTGAAGCTTTCTTT. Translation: CASSYENRAIEAFF.

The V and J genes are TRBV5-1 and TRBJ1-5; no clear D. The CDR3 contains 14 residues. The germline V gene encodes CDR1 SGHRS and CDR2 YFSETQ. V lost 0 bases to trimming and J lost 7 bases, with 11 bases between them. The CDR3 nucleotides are TGCGCCAGCAGCTTGGGAGGGTTTGGACAGCCCCAGCATTTT. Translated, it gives CASSLGGFGQPQHF. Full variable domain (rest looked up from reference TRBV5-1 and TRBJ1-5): KAGVTQTPRYLIKTRGQQVTLSCSPISGHRSVSWYQQTPGQGLQFLFEYFSETQRNKGNFPGRFSGRQFSNSRSEMNVSTLELGDSALYLCASSLGGFGQPQHFGDGTRLSIL.

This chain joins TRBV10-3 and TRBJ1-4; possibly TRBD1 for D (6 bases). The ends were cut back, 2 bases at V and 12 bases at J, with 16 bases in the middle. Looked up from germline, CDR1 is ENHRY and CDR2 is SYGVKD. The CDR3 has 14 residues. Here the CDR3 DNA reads TGTGCCATCAGTGAGACAATCACAGGGCCTCAACTGTTTTTT. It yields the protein CAISETITGPQLFF.

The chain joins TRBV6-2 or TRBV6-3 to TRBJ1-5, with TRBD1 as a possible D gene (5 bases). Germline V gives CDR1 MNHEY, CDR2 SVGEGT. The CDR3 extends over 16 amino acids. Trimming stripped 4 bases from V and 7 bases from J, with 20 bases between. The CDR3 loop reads CASSSTRGGTGQPQHF. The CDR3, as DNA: TGTGCCAGCAGTTCCACCCGGGGGGGAACCGGGCAGCCCCAGCATTTT.

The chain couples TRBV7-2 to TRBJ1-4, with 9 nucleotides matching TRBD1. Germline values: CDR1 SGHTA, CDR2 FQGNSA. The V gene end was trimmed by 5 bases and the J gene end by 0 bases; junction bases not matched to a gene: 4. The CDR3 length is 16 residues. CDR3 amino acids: CASSVDRGATNEKLFF. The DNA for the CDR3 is TGTGCCAGCAGCGTGGACAGGGGAGCAACTAATGAAAAACTGTTTTTT. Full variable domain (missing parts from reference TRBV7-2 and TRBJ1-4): GAGVSQSPSNKVTEKGKDVELRCDPISGHTALYWYRQSLGQGLEFLIYFQGNSAPDKSGLPSDRFSAERTGGSVSTLTIQRTQQEDSAVYLCASSVDRGATNEKLFFGSGTQLSVL.

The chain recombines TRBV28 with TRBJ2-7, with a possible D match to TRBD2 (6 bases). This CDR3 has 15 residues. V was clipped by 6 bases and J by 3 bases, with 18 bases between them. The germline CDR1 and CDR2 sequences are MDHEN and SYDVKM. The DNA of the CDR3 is TGTGCCAGCAGGCCTCAGACTAGTCGCGGCTACGAGCAGTACTTC. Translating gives CASRPQTSRGYEQYF.

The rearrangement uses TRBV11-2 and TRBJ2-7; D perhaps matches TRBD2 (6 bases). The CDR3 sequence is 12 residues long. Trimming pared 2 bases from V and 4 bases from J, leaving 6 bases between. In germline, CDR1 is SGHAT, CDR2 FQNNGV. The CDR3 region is CASSLRGYEQYF. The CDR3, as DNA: TGTGCCAGCAGCTTACGGGGGTACGAGCAGTACTTC.

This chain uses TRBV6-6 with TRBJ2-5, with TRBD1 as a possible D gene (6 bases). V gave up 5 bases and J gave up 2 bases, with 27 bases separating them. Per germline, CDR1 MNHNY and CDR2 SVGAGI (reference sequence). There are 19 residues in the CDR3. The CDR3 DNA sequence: TGTGCCAGCAGTCCCAGTCGAACCTGGGACATGAGGGCTCAAGAGACCCAGTACTTC. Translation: CASSPSRTWDMRAQETQYF.

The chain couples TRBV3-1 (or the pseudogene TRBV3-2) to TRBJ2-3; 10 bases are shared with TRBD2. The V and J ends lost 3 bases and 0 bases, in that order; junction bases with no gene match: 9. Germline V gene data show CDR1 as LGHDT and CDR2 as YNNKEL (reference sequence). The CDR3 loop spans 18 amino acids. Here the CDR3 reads CASSQGLAYNPSTDTQYF. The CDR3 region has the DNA TGTGCCAGCAGCCAGGGACTAGCGTATAACCCTAGCACAGATACGCAGTATTTT.

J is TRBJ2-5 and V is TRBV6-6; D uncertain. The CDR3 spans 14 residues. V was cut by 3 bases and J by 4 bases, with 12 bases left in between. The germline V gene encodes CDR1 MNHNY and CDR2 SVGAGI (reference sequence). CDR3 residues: CASSYFDLGETQYF. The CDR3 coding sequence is TGTGCCAGCAGTTATTTTGACTTGGGAGAGACCCAGTACTTC.

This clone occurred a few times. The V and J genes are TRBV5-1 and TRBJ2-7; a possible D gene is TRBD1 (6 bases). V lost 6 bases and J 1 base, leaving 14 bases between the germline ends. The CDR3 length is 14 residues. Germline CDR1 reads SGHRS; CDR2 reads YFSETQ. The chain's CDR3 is CASNSGDKSYEQYF. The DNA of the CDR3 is TGCGCCAGCAACTCCGGGGACAAATCCTACGAGCAGTACTTC.

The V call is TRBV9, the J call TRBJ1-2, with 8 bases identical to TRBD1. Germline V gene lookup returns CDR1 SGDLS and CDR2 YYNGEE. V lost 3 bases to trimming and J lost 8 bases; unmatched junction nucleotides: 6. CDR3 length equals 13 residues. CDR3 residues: CASSDPGGPGYTF. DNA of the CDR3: TGTGCCAGCAGCGACCCAGGGGGCCCGGGCTACACCTTC.